This is a list of T cell receptor beta chains from one sample in a study of blood T cell repertoires in COVID-19. The data were produced by immunoSEQ multiplex PCR, yet TCRdb's version contains in-frame clones alone and is incomplete. The sample yields a few hundred thousand clones, 89% seen once. Material for sequencing was peripheral blood. All receptors derive from a man younger than 30 who had recovered from COVID-19. The CDR3 runs from the conserved cysteine through the conserved F or W. The order of the fields is D gene, V gene, clone size, J gene, CDR3 DNA, CDR3 protein. A D gene is named only where the DNA matches it firmly. The size of a clone is reported for some rows only, either as once, few or many, or as a class for expanded clones.

>-|TRBV5-1|-|TRBJ1-4
TGCGCCAGCAGCTTGGACCGAGGAGAAAAACTGTTTTTT
CASSLDRGEKLFF
>-|TRBV6-2/TRBV6-3|-|TRBJ2-1
TGTGCCAGCAGTTACGTCTCCAGCTCCTACAATGAGCAGTTCTTC
CASSYVSSSYNEQFF
>-|TRBV19|-|TRBJ1-2
TGTGCCAGTAAGGGGGAGTACTATGGCTACACCTTC
CASKGEYYGYTF
>TRBD1|TRBV11-3|-|TRBJ2-6
TGTGCCAGCAGTCCAGGACAGGAAGGCCGGCAGGGGGCCAACGTCCTGACTTTC
CASSPGQEGRQGANVLTF
>TRBD1|TRBV27|-|TRBJ1-2
TGTGCCAGCAGTCGGGGGACAGCCGGCTACACCTTC
CASSRGTAGYTF
>TRBD1|TRBV11-1|-|TRBJ1-1
TGTGCCAGCAGCTTAGGACAGGGTCTGGGAAACACTGAAGCTTTCTTT
CASSLGQGLGNTEAFF
>-|TRBV5-6|once|TRBJ2-3
TGTGCCAGCAGCGTGGGCCACCAGGATACGCAGTATTTT
CASSVGHQDTQYF
>TRBD2|TRBV5-4|-|TRBJ2-7
TGTGCCAGCAGCTTAACCCTAGCGGGGAGGAACGAGCAGTACTTC
CASSLTLAGRNEQYF
>TRBD1|TRBV4-3|-|TRBJ2-2
TGCGCCAGCAGCCAAGAGCCGGGACAGGGGAACACCGGGGAGCTGTTTTTT
CASSQEPGQGNTGELFF
>-|TRBV30|-|TRBJ1-4
TGTGCCTGTACTCCGACTAGGGGACTTGGGGGTGAAAAACTGTTTTTT
CACTPTRGLGGEKLFF
>-|TRBV24-1|-|TRBJ2-1
TGTGCCACCAGTGACCGGGACTCCCTGGAGGATGAGCAGTTCTTC
CATSDRDSLEDEQFF
>-|TRBV29-1|-|TRBJ1-5
TGCAGCGTTGCCCAGAATGCGGCGGGTCAGCCCCAGCATTTT
CSVAQNAAGQPQHF
>TRBD2|TRBV6-6|-|TRBJ2-7
TGTGCCAGCAGCCGGGGGACTAGCGGGATTTACGAGCAGTACTTC
CASSRGTSGIYEQYF
>TRBD1|TRBV6-6|few|TRBJ1-4
TGTGCCAGCAGATATGGACAGGGAAATGAAAAACTGTTTTTT
CASRYGQGNEKLFF
>-|TRBV7-3|-|TRBJ2-3
TGTGCCAGCAGCTTAATAGCGGGCACAGATACGCAGTATTTT
CASSLIAGTDTQYF
>TRBD1|TRBV5-8|-|TRBJ1-1
TGTGCCAGCAGCCCGGGGACAGTGAACACTGAAGCTTTCTTT
CASSPGTVNTEAFF
>TRBD2|TRBV5-8|-|TRBJ2-5
TGTGCCAGCAGGCTGGGACTAGCGGGGGCCGAGACCCAGTACTTC
CASRLGLAGAETQYF
>-|TRBV6-4|-|TRBJ1-3
TGTGCCAGCAGTGAGACAGCTTCCTCTGGAAACACCATATATTTT
CASSETASSGNTIYF
>-|TRBV7-9|-|TRBJ2-1
TGTGCCAGCAGCGGACTACAGAGCGAGCAGTTCTTC
CASSGLQSEQFF
>TRBD1|TRBV6-5|-|TRBJ1-6
TGTGCCAGCAGACGGGACAGGGGTTCGGATTCACCCCTCCACTTT
CASRRDRGSDSPLHF
>-|TRBV24-1|-|TRBJ1-1
TGTGCCACCAGTCCTAACGGGGGGCAGGGTAGTAGTGAAGCTTTCTTT
CATSPNGGQGSSEAFF
>TRBD2|TRBV7-2|-|TRBJ2-3
TGTGCCAGCAGCTTAACCCCCCTGCGGGGGTATACAGATACGCAGTATTTT
CASSLTPLRGYTDTQYF
>-|TRBV19|-|TRBJ1-2
TGTGCCAGTAACCCCCACACGAGGGATCATGGCTACACCTTC
CASNPHTRDHGYTF
>TRBD1|TRBV4-1|-|TRBJ2-1
TGCGCCAGCAGCCAAGCACAGGGGGCATACAATGAGCAGTTCTTC
CASSQAQGAYNEQFF
>TRBD2|TRBV2|-|TRBJ2-7
TGTGCCAGCAGTGGCTCGGGGGCTAGCGGGAGGGTTCCCTACGAGCAGTACTTC
CASSGSGASGRVPYEQYF
>-|TRBV2|-|TRBJ1-1
TGTGCCAGCATTCAGGACGGGGTCACTGAAGCTTTCTTT
CASIQDGVTEAFF
>-|TRBV5-1|-|TRBJ2-2
TGCGCCAGCAGTTTCCCAGGGAGGGAGCTGTTTTTT
CASSFPGRELFF
>-|TRBV5-4|-|TRBJ1-1
TGTGCCAGCAGCTTGTCGTCGGGGAACACTGAAGCTTTCTTT
CASSLSSGNTEAFF
>-|TRBV2|-|TRBJ2-7
TGTGCCAGCAGTCCTCCTGACAGATTCGAGCAGTACTTC
CASSPPDRFEQYF
>-|TRBV7-9|-|TRBJ2-1
TGTGCCAGCAGCTTGGCCGGGACTAATGAGCAGTTCTTC
CASSLAGTNEQFF
>-|TRBV7-9|few|TRBJ2-5
TGTGCCAGCAGCCCACAAGAGACCCAGTACTTC
CASSPQETQYF
>-|TRBV12-3/TRBV12-4|-|TRBJ1-1
TGTGCCAGCAGTTTGCTTGAGGAAGCTTTCTTT
CASSLLEEAFF
>TRBD1|TRBV2|-|TRBJ2-3
TGTGCCAGCAGTGGACAGGGGGCAGATACGCAGTATTTT
CASSGQGADTQYF
>TRBD1|TRBV5-4|-|TRBJ1-2
TGTGCCAGCAGCCTCGTGGGGACAGGGAAGGCCGACTATGGCTACACCTTC
CASSLVGTGKADYGYTF
>TRBD1|TRBV3-1/TRBV3-2|-|TRBJ2-1
TGTGCCAGCAGCCCCCACAGGGGAGCGCAGTTCTTC
CASSPHRGAQFF
>TRBD1|TRBV24-1|-|TRBJ2-1
TGTGCCACCAGTGATACCGGGACAGGGGCGCTGGGCTCCTACAATGAGCAGTTCTTC
CATSDTGTGALGSYNEQFF
>-|TRBV13|-|TRBJ2-7
TGTGCCAGCAGCTTAGGCGGGAAGGGCGAGCAGTACTTC
CASSLGGKGEQYF
>-|TRBV12-2|-|TRBJ1-5
TGTGCAAGTCGCTTGTCGGGCAATCAGCCCCAGCATTTT
CASRLSGNQPQHF
>TRBD1|TRBV7-2|-|TRBJ1-5
TGTGCCAGCAGCTTAGGAGGGGGCGGGAAGCCCCAGCATTTT
CASSLGGGGKPQHF
>-|TRBV7-2|-|TRBJ2-3
TGTGCCAGCAGCTGGGCAGGATTCACAGATACGCAGTATTTT
CASSWAGFTDTQYF
>TRBD2|TRBV11-2|-|TRBJ2-3
TGTGCCAGCAGCTTGGGAGCGGGGGACACAGATACGCAGTATTTT
CASSLGAGDTDTQYF
>TRBD1|TRBV7-3|-|TRBJ2-5
TGTGCCAGCAGTTCAAGGGGCAGGGGGCCTGGGGAGACCCAGTACTTC
CASSSRGRGPGETQYF
>-|TRBV4-1|-|TRBJ2-5
TGCGCCAGCAGCCAAGATCGGGTCACCCAGTACTTC
CASSQDRVTQYF
>-|TRBV5-6|-|TRBJ1-1
TGTGCCAGCAGCTTGTTCGGACAGCCTCCTCGCACTGAAGCTTTCTTT
CASSLFGQPPRTEAFF
>TRBD1|TRBV19|-|TRBJ1-1
TGTGCCAGTAGCCCCACAGGGGGCGCGAACACTGAAGCTTTCTTT
CASSPTGGANTEAFF
>-|TRBV27|few|TRBJ1-6
TGTGCCAGCAGTTTCCCGACAGAGCCCCTCCACTTT
CASSFPTEPLHF